This T cell receptor (beta chain) was obtained from a study of cytomegalovirus exposure and HLA in healthy donors. Study details: Clustering assigned 70% to 85% of the approximately 390 genotyped donors to the Caucasian-associated ancestry cluster. Notes on the study in general: The study recorded some 160 TCR beta chains that were cytomegalovirus-associated.

Each of the donors was a healthy bone marrow donor. Turning to this clone: Antigen specificity is unknown.

Amplification used 60 Vbeta primers and 13 Jbeta primers. The method was immunoSEQ multiplex PCR; TCRdb's version includes in-frame clones alone and lacks a portion of them. The sample lists over 150,000 clones; around 86% were seen once. V lost 5 bases to trimming and J lost 3 bases; unmatched junction nucleotides: 8. The germline V gene encodes CDR1 SGHTA and CDR2 FQGNSA. The CDR3 covers 16 residues. The rearrangement uses TRBV7-2 and TRBJ2-7, with 12 bases matching TRBD2. Sequencing was carried out using PBMCs. This clonotype was obtained from a male donor in good health and CMV-seronegative. For the CDR3, the DNA is TGTGCCAGCAGCAAAAGGTCGACTAGCGGGGGCTACGAGCAGTACTTC. It codes for CASSKRSTSGGYEQYF.